A selection of T cell receptor beta chains follows, all from one sample in a study of blood T cell repertoires in COVID-19. Some clones are missing from TCRdb's copy, which holds only in-frame ones; the method was immunoSEQ multiplex PCR. The table shows 99,000 or so clones, with approximately 76% occurring only once. Source material: peripheral blood. The origin of the receptors is a woman between 65 and 79 years old with acute or convalescent COVID-19. Each CDR3 is given with its conserved first and last residue. The D gene is left open where the match is weak. A clone size is listed for some rows: how often the clone was seen (once, few, many), or a class if it is expanded.

J gene: TRBJ2-1
clone size: .
V gene: TRBV12-3/TRBV12-4
D gene: .
CDR3 length: 12
CDR3 protein: CASMGSGNEQFF
CDR3 DNA: TGTGCCAGCATGGGGAGTGGCAATGAGCAGTTCTTC

J gene: TRBJ1-2
clone size: .
V gene: TRBV6-5
D gene: .
CDR3 length: 12
CDR3 protein: CASSGVNYGYTF
CDR3 DNA: TGTGCCAGCAGCGGGGTTAACTATGGCTACACCTTC

J gene: TRBJ2-3
clone size: .
V gene: TRBV7-9
D gene: .
CDR3 length: 14
CDR3 protein: CASSFVGASDTQYF
CDR3 DNA: TGTGCCAGCAGCTTTGTAGGGGCTTCAGATACGCAGTATTTT

J gene: TRBJ2-7
clone size: .
V gene: TRBV7-6
D gene: .
CDR3 length: 15
CDR3 protein: CASSVGGGKSYEQYF
CDR3 DNA: TGTGCCAGCAGCGTTGGGGGGGGCAAGTCCTACGAGCAGTACTTC

J gene: TRBJ2-7
clone size: .
V gene: TRBV6-1
D gene: .
CDR3 length: 17
CDR3 protein: CASSVGADVRLSYEQYF
CDR3 DNA: TGTGCCAGCAGTGTAGGGGCTGACGTGAGGCTTTCCTACGAGCAGTACTTC

J gene: TRBJ2-2
clone size: .
V gene: TRBV5-4
D gene: TRBD1
CDR3 length: 15
CDR3 protein: CASSRDRGNTGELFF
CDR3 DNA: TGTGCCAGCAGCCGGGACAGGGGGAACACCGGGGAGCTGTTTTTT

J gene: TRBJ2-3
clone size: .
V gene: TRBV20-1
D gene: TRBD2
CDR3 length: 14
CDR3 protein: CSASSGTAVDTQYF
CDR3 DNA: TGCAGTGCTAGTAGCGGGACGGCGGTAGATACGCAGTATTTT

J gene: TRBJ2-7
clone size: .
V gene: TRBV5-6
D gene: .
CDR3 length: 14
CDR3 protein: CASSLELRGSEQYF
CDR3 DNA: TGTGCCAGCAGCTTGGAACTCAGGGGTTCCGAGCAGTACTTC

J gene: TRBJ2-4
clone size: .
V gene: TRBV4-3
D gene: .
CDR3 length: 15
CDR3 protein: CASSQEARGKDIQYF
CDR3 DNA: TGCGCCAGCAGCCAAGAGGCTCGGGGAAAGGACATTCAGTACTTC

J gene: TRBJ2-5
clone size: .
V gene: TRBV6-5
D gene: TRBD1
CDR3 length: 14
CDR3 protein: CASSGDRVQETQYF
CDR3 DNA: TGTGCCAGCAGCGGGGACAGGGTGCAAGAGACCCAGTACTTC

J gene: TRBJ2-7
clone size: few
V gene: TRBV13
D gene: TRBD1
CDR3 length: 14
CDR3 protein: CASSVDRGSYEQYF
CDR3 DNA: TGTGCCAGCAGCGTCGACAGGGGCTCCTACGAGCAGTACTTC

J gene: TRBJ2-2
clone size: many
V gene: TRBV6-4
D gene: TRBD1
CDR3 length: 14
CDR3 protein: CASSDSQGAGELFF
CDR3 DNA: TGTGCCAGCAGTGACTCACAGGGGGCCGGGGAGCTGTTTTTT

J gene: TRBJ1-5
clone size: .
V gene: TRBV28
D gene: .
CDR3 length: 16
CDR3 protein: CASSLITGGRNQPQHF
CDR3 DNA: TGTGCCAGCAGTTTAATTACGGGGGGGAGAAATCAGCCCCAGCATTTT

J gene: TRBJ2-7
clone size: .
V gene: TRBV5-1
D gene: TRBD2
CDR3 length: 14
CDR3 protein: CASSWGGSSYEQYF
CDR3 DNA: TGCGCCAGCAGCTGGGGGGGGTCCAGCTACGAGCAGTACTTC

J gene: TRBJ1-1
clone size: .
V gene: TRBV28
D gene: TRBD1
CDR3 length: 19
CDR3 protein: CASIPEESGGIGMNTEAFF
CDR3 DNA: TGTGCCAGCATCCCAGAGGAGTCAGGGGGGATCGGGATGAACACTGAAGCTTTCTTT

J gene: TRBJ2-1
clone size: .
V gene: TRBV27
D gene: TRBD1
CDR3 length: 16
CDR3 protein: CASSLDRGRSYNEQFF
CDR3 DNA: TGTGCCAGCAGTTTAGACAGGGGGCGCTCCTACAATGAGCAGTTCTTC

J gene: TRBJ1-1
clone size: .
V gene: TRBV7-9
D gene: .
CDR3 length: 13
CDR3 protein: CASSLGDYTEAFF
CDR3 DNA: TGTGCCAGCAGCTTAGGGGACTACACTGAAGCTTTCTTT

J gene: TRBJ2-3
clone size: .
V gene: TRBV3-1/TRBV3-2
D gene: TRBD1
CDR3 length: 15
CDR3 protein: CASSQGGGRTDTQYF
CDR3 DNA: TGTGCCAGCAGCCAAGGAGGGGGCCGGACAGATACGCAGTATTTT

J gene: TRBJ2-3
clone size: .
V gene: TRBV3-1/TRBV3-2
D gene: TRBD2
CDR3 length: 16
CDR3 protein: CASSHLRGGGTDTQYF
CDR3 DNA: TGTGCCAGCAGCCATCTACGGGGGGGCGGCACAGATACGCAGTATTTT

J gene: TRBJ1-1
clone size: few
V gene: TRBV28
D gene: .
CDR3 length: 15
CDR3 protein: CASTSPVMRNTEAFF
CDR3 DNA: TGTGCCAGCACCTCTCCGGTTATGAGGAACACTGAAGCTTTCTTT

J gene: TRBJ2-1
clone size: many
V gene: TRBV6-1
D gene: TRBD2
CDR3 length: 16
CDR3 protein: CASSEVDSGGSDEQFF
CDR3 DNA: TGTGCCAGCAGTGAAGTGGATAGCGGGGGGTCGGATGAGCAGTTCTTC

J gene: TRBJ1-2
clone size: .
V gene: TRBV29-1
D gene: .
CDR3 length: 11
CDR3 protein: CSAGAGDGYTF
CDR3 DNA: TGCAGCGCCGGGGCAGGGGACGGCTACACCTTC

J gene: TRBJ2-1
clone size: .
V gene: TRBV29-1
D gene: TRBD2
CDR3 length: 15
CDR3 protein: CSAQLAGGSYNEQFF
CDR3 DNA: TGCAGCGCTCAACTAGCGGGGGGCTCCTACAATGAGCAGTTCTTC

J gene: TRBJ2-3
clone size: .
V gene: TRBV29-1
D gene: TRBD2
CDR3 length: 19
CDR3 protein: CSVAGTSGGAGSSTDTQYF
CDR3 DNA: TGCAGCGTTGCGGGGACTAGCGGGGGGGCCGGTTCTAGCACAGATACGCAGTATTTT

J gene: TRBJ1-1
clone size: .
V gene: TRBV30
D gene: TRBD1
CDR3 length: 14
CDR3 protein: CAWLDRDRATEAFF
CDR3 DNA: TGTGCCTGGTTAGACCGGGACAGGGCCACTGAAGCTTTCTTT

J gene: TRBJ1-1
clone size: .
V gene: TRBV6-6
D gene: TRBD1
CDR3 length: 14
CDR3 protein: CASSSGQANTEAFF
CDR3 DNA: TGTGCCAGCAGTTCCGGACAGGCGAACACTGAAGCTTTCTTT

J gene: TRBJ2-5
clone size: .
V gene: TRBV5-1
D gene: TRBD2
CDR3 length: 15
CDR3 protein: CASSLASGHQETQYF
CDR3 DNA: TGCGCCAGCAGCTTGGCTAGCGGTCACCAAGAGACCCAGTACTTC

J gene: TRBJ1-5
clone size: .
V gene: TRBV7-2
D gene: .
CDR3 length: 15
CDR3 protein: CASSLAGGSNQPQHF
CDR3 DNA: TGTGCCAGCAGCTTAGCAGGGGGAAGCAATCAGCCCCAGCATTTT

J gene: TRBJ1-2
clone size: .
V gene: TRBV4-3
D gene: .
CDR3 length: 14
CDR3 protein: CASSRAGLNYGYTF
CDR3 DNA: TGCGCCAGCAGCCGCGCGGGACTGAACTATGGCTACACCTTC

J gene: TRBJ1-2
clone size: .
V gene: TRBV30
D gene: TRBD1
CDR3 length: 19
CDR3 protein: CAWSVQRGAGGAANYGYTF
CDR3 DNA: TGTGCCTGGAGTGTGCAGCGGGGGGCAGGGGGCGCAGCTAACTATGGCTACACCTTC

J gene: TRBJ1-3
clone size: once
V gene: TRBV4-1
D gene: .
CDR3 length: 15
CDR3 protein: CASSHRTTSGNTIYF
CDR3 DNA: TGCGCCAGCAGCCACCGGACTACCTCTGGAAACACCATATATTTT

J gene: TRBJ2-3
clone size: .
V gene: TRBV10-3
D gene: TRBD2
CDR3 length: 16
CDR3 protein: CAISPFPAGDTDTQYF
CDR3 DNA: TGTGCCATCAGTCCTTTTCCAGCGGGGGACACAGATACGCAGTATTTT

J gene: TRBJ1-6
clone size: .
V gene: TRBV19
D gene: TRBD1
CDR3 length: 15
CDR3 protein: CASRGQFSYNSPLHF
CDR3 DNA: TGTGCCAGTAGGGGACAGTTCTCCTATAATTCACCCCTCCACTTT

J gene: TRBJ2-3
clone size: .
V gene: TRBV25-1
D gene: TRBD2
CDR3 length: 15
CDR3 protein: CASSRAGGGTDTQYF
CDR3 DNA: TGTGCCAGCAGTCGAGCGGGGGGCGGGACAGATACGCAGTATTTT

J gene: TRBJ2-5
clone size: .
V gene: TRBV7-2
D gene: .
CDR3 length: 13
CDR3 protein: CASSSQGQETQYF
CDR3 DNA: TGTGCCAGCAGCTCCCAGGGGCAAGAGACCCAGTACTTC

J gene: TRBJ1-5
clone size: .
V gene: TRBV2
D gene: .
CDR3 length: 13
CDR3 protein: CASSEHGNQPQHF
CDR3 DNA: TGTGCCAGCAGTGAACATGGCAATCAGCCCCAGCATTTT

J gene: TRBJ1-4
clone size: once
V gene: TRBV3-1/TRBV3-2
D gene: .
CDR3 length: 14
CDR3 protein: CASSRLATNEKLFF
CDR3 DNA: TGTGCCAGCAGCCGATTAGCCACTAATGAAAAACTGTTTTTT

J gene: TRBJ1-2
clone size: .
V gene: TRBV19
D gene: .
CDR3 length: 16
CDR3 protein: CASSIGGQHPTYGYTF
CDR3 DNA: TGTGCCAGTAGTATAGGAGGACAGCACCCTACCTATGGCTACACCTTC

J gene: TRBJ2-2
clone size: .
V gene: TRBV10-1
D gene: .
CDR3 length: 15
CDR3 protein: CASSLRTDRTGELFF
CDR3 DNA: TGCGCCAGCAGCCTTCGGACAGATCGCACCGGGGAGCTGTTTTTT

J gene: TRBJ1-2
clone size: .
V gene: TRBV3-1/TRBV3-2
D gene: .
CDR3 length: 15
CDR3 protein: CASSGRAQSNYGYTF
CDR3 DNA: TGTGCCAGCAGCGGGAGGGCTCAGAGTAACTATGGCTACACCTTC

J gene: TRBJ1-1
clone size: .
V gene: TRBV28
D gene: .
CDR3 length: 12
CDR3 protein: CASRRRNTEAFF
CDR3 DNA: TGTGCCAGCAGACGGAGGAACACTGAAGCTTTCTTT

J gene: TRBJ1-1
clone size: .
V gene: TRBV5-1
D gene: .
CDR3 length: 13
CDR3 protein: CASSLRGGTEAFF
CDR3 DNA: TGCGCCAGCAGCTTACGGGGGGGCACTGAAGCTTTCTTT

J gene: TRBJ1-1
clone size: .
V gene: TRBV19
D gene: .
CDR3 length: 14
CDR3 protein: CASRDRPMNTEAFF
CDR3 DNA: TGTGCCAGCAGAGACAGACCTATGAACACTGAAGCTTTCTTT

J gene: TRBJ1-5
clone size: few
V gene: TRBV2
D gene: .
CDR3 length: 15
CDR3 protein: CASSETQTYNQPQHF
CDR3 DNA: TGTGCCAGCAGTGAAACTCAAACCTACAATCAGCCCCAGCATTTT

J gene: TRBJ1-5
clone size: .
V gene: TRBV2
D gene: .
CDR3 length: 13
CDR3 protein: CASSWEGLRPQHF
CDR3 DNA: TGTGCCAGCAGTTGGGAGGGGCTTCGGCCCCAGCATTTT

J gene: TRBJ2-7
clone size: .
V gene: TRBV6-6
D gene: TRBD1
CDR3 length: 14
CDR3 protein: CASSQGGQGPEQYF
CDR3 DNA: TGTGCCAGCAGTCAGGGGGGACAGGGACCCGAGCAGTACTTC

J gene: TRBJ2-3
clone size: .
V gene: TRBV2
D gene: TRBD2
CDR3 length: 15
CDR3 protein: CASSRSGGFTDTQYF
CDR3 DNA: TGTGCCAGCAGTCGTAGCGGGGGTTTCACAGATACGCAGTATTTT

J gene: TRBJ2-5
clone size: .
V gene: TRBV19
D gene: TRBD1
CDR3 length: 17
CDR3 protein: CASSGTGGRGLQETQYF
CDR3 DNA: TGTGCCAGTAGCGGGACAGGGGGTAGGGGCCTCCAAGAGACCCAGTACTTC

J gene: TRBJ2-7
clone size: .
V gene: TRBV24-1
D gene: .
CDR3 length: 14
CDR3 protein: CATSAGGKGYEQYF
CDR3 DNA: TGTGCCACCAGTGCGGGCGGGAAGGGCTACGAGCAGTACTTC

J gene: TRBJ1-5
clone size: once
V gene: TRBV6-5
D gene: .
CDR3 length: 15
CDR3 protein: CASSYLGGADQPQHF
CDR3 DNA: TGTGCCAGCAGTTACTTAGGGGGAGCGGATCAGCCCCAGCATTTT

J gene: TRBJ1-3
clone size: .
V gene: TRBV16
D gene: TRBD1
CDR3 length: 16
CDR3 protein: CASSLRTGVFGNTIYF
CDR3 DNA: TGTGCCAGCAGCCTGAGGACAGGGGTCTTTGGGAACACCATATATTTT

J gene: TRBJ2-1
clone size: .
V gene: TRBV9
D gene: TRBD2
CDR3 length: 15
CDR3 protein: CASSEELAEYNEQFF
CDR3 DNA: TGTGCCAGCAGCGAGGAACTAGCGGAGTACAATGAGCAGTTCTTC

J gene: TRBJ2-1
clone size: few
V gene: TRBV9
D gene: .
CDR3 length: 16
CDR3 protein: CASSVAGTVQYNEQFF
CDR3 DNA: TGTGCCAGCAGCGTCGCGGGGACAGTCCAGTACAATGAGCAGTTCTTC

J gene: TRBJ2-7
clone size: .
V gene: TRBV19
D gene: .
CDR3 length: 13
CDR3 protein: CASSMGREYEQYF
CDR3 DNA: TGTGCCAGTAGTATGGGCAGAGAATACGAGCAGTACTTC

J gene: TRBJ2-5
clone size: few
V gene: TRBV6-2/TRBV6-3
D gene: .
CDR3 length: 13
CDR3 protein: CASSYFPEETQYF
CDR3 DNA: TGTGCCAGCAGTTACTTCCCCGAAGAGACCCAGTACTTC

J gene: TRBJ2-1
clone size: .
V gene: TRBV20-1
D gene: .
CDR3 length: 11
CDR3 protein: CSALVDNEQFF
CDR3 DNA: TGCAGTGCCCTCGTTGACAATGAGCAGTTCTTC

J gene: TRBJ2-1
clone size: .
V gene: TRBV5-4
D gene: TRBD2
CDR3 length: 17
CDR3 protein: CASSPGLAGGSYNEQFF
CDR3 DNA: TGTGCCAGCAGCCCGGGACTAGCGGGGGGGTCCTACAATGAGCAGTTCTTC